This T cell receptor (beta chain) was retrieved from a study of CD8+ T cells in alopecia areata. Study results and caveats: Scalp sample data also include resident alphabeta T cells from normal skin.

Sequencing templates came from extracted RNA that was reverse transcribed into cDNA. TCRdb keeps only in-frame clones here, not all; method: immunoSEQ multiplex PCR. The sample presents around 100,000 clones, none singletons. The germline V gene has CDR1 FNHDT and CDR2 SITEND (reference sequence). J was trimmed by 0 bases and V by 6 bases; bases with no gene match: 3. The CDR3 runs to 15 residues. Only a few counts were recorded for this clone. Its matching antigen is unknown. These gene names are mouse names. The read comes to an end 4 residues before the CDR3 does, leaving the germline J gene to fill in the end.

The sample consisted of lesional skin. The rearrangement uses TRBV19 and TRBJ2-2; 9 bases map to TRBD2. This clonotype was sampled from a C3H/HeJ mouse with alopecia areata. The mouse strain carries the MHC haplotype H2-k. The sequenced part of the CDR3 DNA is TGTGCCAGCACCCGACTGGGGGCAAACACCGGG. As protein: CASTRLGANTG. The CDR3 in its entirety is CASTRLGANTGQLYF. The full variable domain, rest sourced from reference TRBV19 and TRBJ2-2, is GGIITQTPKFLIGQEGQKLTLKCQQNFNHDTMYWYRQDSGKGLRLIYYSITENDLQKGDLSEGYDASREKKSSFSLTVTSAQKNEMAVFLCASTRLGANTGQLYFGEGSKLTVL.